These 8 T cell receptor beta chains originate from one sample sequenced in a study of Graves' ophthalmopathy and Graves' hyperthyroidism. Amplified material comprised TCR beta CDR3 regions derived from RNA transcripts. The workflow started with a first-round RT-PCR run with HTBI primers and then moved on to a second-round multiplex PCR. TCRdb itself ran the multiplex PCR reads through MiXCR, one entry per CDR3 protein. The table has over 650,000 distinct CDR3 sequences, about two fifths seen once; the top ten hold more than 2.5%. Source material: peripheral blood. The receptors here all came from an adult man with Graves' ophthalmopathy.

Notes on this clonotype: A clone one base away is much larger, so this may be a read error. This chain joins TRBV5-4 and TRBJ2-2; 9 bases agree with TRBD1. The CDR3 has 15 residues. Germline V gives CDR1 SGHNT, CDR2 YYREEE (reference sequence). With 4 bases clipped from V and 3 bases from J, the junction kept 4 bases outside the gene matches. Written as DNA, the CDR3 is TGTGCCAGCAGCGCCGGGACAGGGCACACCGGGGAGCTGTTTTTT. Translation gives CASSAGTGHTGELFF.

This clonotype appeared once. One end of the junction fails to match germline, which may point to a read error. The rearrangement links TRBV20-1 to TRBJ2-6; D unclear. The CDR3 loop spans 13 amino acids. The germline gives CDR1 DFQATT, CDR2 SNEGSKA (reference sequence). CDR3 DNA: TGCAGTGCTAGAGAAAGTGGGGACAACGTCCTGACTTTC. It codes for CSARESGDNVLTF.

This clonotype was detected a few times. The CDR3 loop reads CASRGTGGTYEQYF. For the CDR3, the DNA is TGTGCCAGCAGGGGGACAGGGGGAACCTACGAGCAGTACTTC. The chain carries TRBV12-3 or TRBV12-4 and TRBJ2-7; 11 bases are a match to TRBD1. The CDR3 extends over 14 amino acids. V dropped 6 bases and J dropped 2; count of bases not matched to a gene: 3.

This clonotype was found many times. The chain recombines TRBV12-3 or TRBV12-4 with TRBJ2-2, with D perhaps matching TRBD1 (5 bases). This CDR3 spans 14 amino acids. Deletions cut 0 bases from V and 5 bases from J, with 7 bases between. The DNA of the CDR3 is TGTGCCAGCAGTTTAGCACGACAGACCGGGGAGCTGTTTTTT. It codes for CASSLARQTGELFF.

This sequence joins TRBV29-1 and TRBJ1-3; no reliable D call. V lost 0 bases, J lost 8 bases, and 8 bases lay in between. CDR3 length: 12 residues. Germline lookup yields CDR1 SQVTM and CDR2 ANQGSEA. CDR3 bases: TGCAGCGTTGAAGACTATGGCTACACCATATATTTT. It codes for CSVEDYGYTIYF.

This clonotype occurred many times. The chain recombines TRBV10-3 with TRBJ2-7; no definite D call. CDR1 is ENHRY and CDR2 is SYGVKD in the germline V gene. The germline V and J ends were trimmed by 2 bases and 9 bases, with 11 bases remaining between them. The CDR3 has 12 residues. CDR3 DNA sequence: TGTGCCATCAGTGAGCCTCTCTCATGGCAGTACTTC. Protein sequence: CAISEPLSWQYF.

The chain combines TRBV5-8 with TRBJ2-6, with a weak D call TRBD2 (5 bases). This CDR3 is built from 16 residues. Germline CDR1 SGHTS, CDR2 YDEGEE. Trimming removed 4 bases at V and 2 bases at J, with 13 bases between. The CDR3 is CASSPVAGAGANVLTF. In DNA form, the CDR3 reads TGTGCCAGCAGCCCCGTGGCCGGGGCTGGGGCCAACGTCCTGACTTTC.

This clonotype was detected many times. The chain has TRBV19 and TRBJ1-1; 8 positions match TRBD1. V dropped 2 bases and J dropped 5; count of bases not matched to a gene: 7. The length of the CDR3 is 15 residues. Germline CDR1 LNHDA, CDR2 SQIVND (reference sequence). The CDR3 sequence is CASSIRTGSGTEAFF. Written as DNA, the CDR3 is TGTGCCAGTAGTATACGGACAGGGTCGGGGACTGAAGCTTTCTTT. The complete variable domain, with remaining parts taken from reference TRBV19 and TRBJ1-1, reads DGGITQSPKYLFRKEGQNVTLSCEQNLNHDAMYWYRQDPGQGLRLIYYSQIVNDFQKGDIAEGYSVSREKKESFPLTVTSAQKNPTAFYLCASSIRTGSGTEAFFGQGTRLTVV.